Listed below are T cell receptor beta chains from one sample, sequenced in a study of CD8 T cells in ankylosing spondylitis. Each CDR3 protein gets one entry after TCRdb re-called the 5' RACE reads with MiXCR. Of about 460,000 distinct CDR3 sequences detected, less than 6% appear once; the ten largest clones hold under 4.5%. The sequenced material came from blood, either unsorted or a sorted T cell fraction (not recorded which). These receptors were taken from a male donor with ankylosing spondylitis. Each CDR3 is given without its conserved first and last residue.

j_gene	v_gene	CDR3aa
TRBJ1-5	TRBV4-3	ASSQDPRWPQH
TRBJ1-2	TRBV6-1	ATKLSLNYGYT
TRBJ1-1	TRBV18	ASSRAGTPNTEAF
TRBJ1-1	TRBV29-1	SVAEQMNTEAF
TRBJ2-3	TRBV10-3	AINSAAALRTDTQY
TRBJ2-1	TRBV5-1	ASSSPSGGIYNEQF
TRBJ2-5	TRBV7-2	ASSLAGLETQY
TRBJ1-2	TRBV7-9	ASSRRSGGDYGYT
TRBJ2-7	TRBV18	ASSPISGRAVLNYEQY
TRBJ2-1	TRBV29-1	SVEDLGRSGSYNEQF
TRBJ2-5	TRBV20-1	SALRDTQETQY
TRBJ1-6	TRBV6-5	ASKTGRTLH
TRBJ2-2	TRBV11-1	ASSFGTGVTGELF
TRBJ1-2	TRBV5-1	ASSFPGGLYGYT